This entry concerns a single T cell receptor (beta chain). The sample is drawn from a study of blood T cell repertoires in COVID-19. Study summary: Samples of COVID-19 (acute and convalescent) were obtained from the United States, Italy and Spain. In each case, the material was cDNA or gDNA derived from T cells, B-cell-depleted T cells, or PBMCs.

In the original workflow: Estimation of nucleated cell counts relied on the amplification of reference gene primers. The method was immunoSEQ multiplex PCR; TCRdb's version includes in-frame clones alone and lacks a portion of them. The V and J calls and clone size come from that table; D and trimming were worked out from the DNA. The sample has over 120,000 clones, approximately 84% seen once. Sequenced sample: peripheral blood. This receptor was identified in a human donor in a cohort sampled during active COVID-19.

The CDR3 is CASSPRGDTSTDTQYF. In DNA, the CDR3 is TGTGCCAGCTCCCCCCGGGGAGACACGTCCACAGATACGCAGTATTTT. The genes are TRBV18 and TRBJ2-3, with a possible D match to TRBD2 (5 bases). The CDR3 has 16 amino acids. The germline CDR1 and CDR2 sequences are KGHSH and LQKENI. V was trimmed by 6 bases and J by 2 bases, leaving 18 bases between them.